This T cell receptor beta chain derives from a study of post-analysis software for immune sequencing data. Study details: As for disease course, relapsing-remitting, secondary progressive and progressive-relapsing multiple sclerosis were all included.

This clonotype was counted a few times. The target antigen is unknown. TCR beta cDNA libraries included unique molecular identifiers. Each batch of roughly 0.9 to 10 million T cells produced 450,000 to 500,000 cDNA molecules. TCRdb reprocessed the PCR reads with MiXCR, giving one entry per CDR3 protein. The sample yields about 460,000 distinct CDR3 sequences, roughly 45% seen once. Study conclusions and caveats: With F measure, samples from one preparation batch clustered together strongly. Five or six TRBV segments were significantly more frequent in patients than in controls. TRBV5-6, TRBV5-1 and TRBV20-1 were among these segments. Normalized Chao1 diversity was significantly reduced in patients versus controls.

V lost 0 bases, J lost 3 bases, and 9 bases stayed unmatched. The CDR3 is made up of 16 amino acids. In germline, CDR1 is DFQATT, CDR2 SNEGSKA (reference sequence). The sequence was collected from a girl aged 5-17 years with multiple sclerosis. The sequencing sample was made of blood. The rearrangement links TRBV20-1 to TRBJ2-7; 9 bases align to TRBD2. DNA of the CDR3: TGCAGTGCTAGAGATAAAAGAACTAGCGGGTTCTACGAGCAGTACTTC. It codes for CSARDKRTSGFYEQYF.